The sequence of this T cell receptor (beta chain) was determined in a study of blood T cell repertoires in COVID-19. Study overall: Researchers got acute and convalescent COVID-19 samples from the United States, Italy and Spain. The analysed material was cDNA or gDNA that came from T cells, B-cell-depleted T cells, or PBMCs.

In the authors' methods: Quantification of nucleated cells was approximated via reference gene primer amplification. TCRdb's table, derived via immunoSEQ multiplex PCR, lists solely in-frame clones and lacks some. V and J calls and clone size follow that table, whereas D and trimming were derived from the DNA. Of about 110,000 clones listed, 80% to 90% are singletons. This CDR3 has 14 amino acids. This receptor was taken from a woman of 80 years or more with active or convalescent COVID-19. The sample comprised peripheral blood. The V gene is TRBV21-1, the J gene TRBJ1-2; the table's D call, TRBD1, has no DNA check behind it. TRBV21-1 is termed a pseudogene. The CDR3 sequence: CASSRQGRNYGYTF. The CDR3 region has the DNA TGTGCCAGCAGCAGACAGGGCAGAAACTATGGCTACACCTTC.